This T cell receptor (beta chain) was observed in a study of blood T cell repertoires in COVID-19. Study overall: Italy, Spain and the United States were the sources of the convalescent and acute COVID-19 samples. T cells, B-cell-depleted T cells, or PBMCs supplied cDNA or gDNA.

Per the study methods: Amplification of reference gene primers provided the estimated nucleated cell counts. Sequenced by immunoSEQ multiplex PCR; TCRdb stores in-frame clones only, minus some. The V and J calls and clone size come from that table; D and trimming were worked out from the DNA. The sample includes about 200,000 clones, about 79% of them seen just once. From germline, CDR1 is WSHSY and CDR2 SAAADI. V dropped 7 bases and J dropped 2 bases, with 14 bases sitting between them. The CDR3 runs to 14 residues. This TCR was sampled from a human donor in a cohort sampled during active COVID-19. The chain has TRBV10-2 and TRBJ2-5, with TRBD2 as a possible D gene (6 bases). Sequencing was performed on peripheral blood. The CDR3 here is CASMLSGLQETQYF. CDR3 coding DNA: TGCGCCAGCATGCTTAGCGGACTTCAAGAGACCCAGTACTTC.